These 16 T cell receptor beta chains were sequenced from one sample in a study of graft-versus-host responses after intestinal transplantation. The table came from immunoSEQ multiplex PCR; TCRdb's copy has only in-frame clones and leaves some out. The table records about 38,000 clones, about four fifths of them present only once. The material was PBMCs, obtained more than 950 days after transplant. The origin of the receptors is a human patient who received an intestinal transplant, so some T cells may come from the graft donor.

This chain connects TRBV6-1 to TRBJ2-6; D may be TRBD1 (6 bases). Germline V CDR1 and CDR2: MNHNS, SASEGT. The ends were cut back, 4 bases at V and 4 bases at J, with 11 bases in the middle. The CDR3 is 15 amino acids. In DNA form, the CDR3 reads TGTGCCAGCAGTGTACAGGGAGACGGGGCCAACGTCCTGACTTTC. Its protein is CASSVQGDGANVLTF.

This chain uses TRBV11-2 with TRBJ2-5, with TRBD1 matching over 10 bases. The DNA end lines up better with TRBJ2-7; the J call may be wrong. This CDR3 is built from 15 residues. Germline lookup yields CDR1 SGHAT and CDR2 FQNNGV. The CDR3 is CASSRTGGNNYEQYF. CDR3 DNA sequence: TGTGCCAGCAGCCGGACAGGGGGGAATAACTACGAGCAGTACTTC.

This clone was picked up a small number of times. V usage is TRBV9 and J usage is TRBJ2-3; D gene uncertain. Trimming pared 0 bases from V and 8 bases from J, leaving 13 bases between. The CDR3 is 14 residues long. Germline V CDR1 and CDR2: SGDLS, YYNGEE. The DNA for the CDR3 is TGTGCCAGCAGCGTAGTCGCAGCCGAAGCTACGCAGTATTTT. This encodes CASSVVAAEATQYF.

The CDR3 protein is CASSFSAGTGGLEQYF. The CDR3 coding sequence is TGTGCCAGCAGCTTCTCAGCCGGGACAGGGGGTCTCGAGCAGTACTTC. The chain uses TRBV7-8 and TRBJ2-7; 11 bases match TRBD1. The V gene end was trimmed by 3 bases and the J gene end by 6 bases; junction bases not matched to a gene: 10. CDR3 length equals 16 residues. Per germline, CDR1 SGHVS and CDR2 FQNEAQ.

The DNA for the CDR3 is TGTGCCAGCAGTGAGGACAGGGAAATCAATGAGCAGTTCTTC. As protein: CASSEDREINEQFF. The V gene is TRBV2, the J gene TRBJ2-1; 8 bases match TRBD1. The CDR3 has 14 residues. Germline values: CDR1 SNHLY, CDR2 FYNNEI. Trimming cost V 3 bases and J 6 bases; bases outside gene matches: 4. The entire variable domain, with the rest obtained from reference TRBV2 and TRBJ2-1, is as follows: EPEVTQTPSHQVTQMGQEVILRCVPISNHLYFYWYRQILGQKVEFLVSFYNNEISEKSEIFDDQFSVERPDGSNFTLKIRSTKLEDSAMYFCASSEDREINEQFFGPGTRLTVL.

CDR3 DNA sequence: TGTGCCAGCAGCCTAAAGAACAATGAGCAGTTCTTC. Translation: CASSLKNNEQFF. V and J are TRBV7-9 and TRBJ2-1; D uncertain. The V and J ends lost 5 bases and 5 bases respectively, with 7 bases between them. The length of the CDR3 is 12 residues. From germline, CDR1 is SEHNR and CDR2 FQNEAQ (reference sequence).

This chain joins TRBV6-6 and TRBJ1-4; maybe TRBD1 (6 bases). Germline V gene sequence: CDR1 MNHNY, CDR2 SVGAGI (reference sequence). CDR3 length: 16 amino acids. Between the trimmed V and J ends, which lost 7 bases and 5 bases, there was a span of 20 bases. The CDR3 loop reads CASTKWGPGPNEKLFF. The CDR3 nucleotides read TGTGCCAGCACTAAGTGGGGGCCGGGGCCCAATGAAAAACTGTTTTTT.

The chain has TRBV9 and TRBJ1-2; TRBD1 matches 10 bases. The CDR3 has 13 residues. Germline trimming cut 8 bases from V and 4 bases from J; bases unmatched to any gene: 5. Germline values: CDR1 SGDLS, CDR2 YYNGEE. The DNA for the CDR3 is TGTGCCAGTGGACAGGGGGTGGGCTATGGCTACACCTTC. Protein: CASGQGVGYGYTF.

The CDR3 nucleotides read TGTGCCAGCAGCTTAGTACCCAGGCGTCCTAGCACAGATACGCAGTATTTT. Amino acid sequence: CASSLVPRRPSTDTQYF. V is TRBV11-2 and J is TRBJ2-3, with D hard to call. The CDR3 is 17 amino acids. Trimming stripped 1 base from V and 0 bases from J, with 14 bases between. Germline V gene sequence: CDR1 SGHAT, CDR2 FQNNGV.

The rearrangement links TRBV5-1 to TRBJ1-2; the D gene is possibly TRBD1 (6 bases). CDR1 and CDR2 from the germline V gene are SGHRS and YFSETQ. CDR3 size: 13 residues. Trimming took off 2 bases at V and 2 bases at J, with 7 bases between the two ends. CDR3 DNA sequence: TGCGCCAGCAGCTTACAGGGAAACTATGGCTACACCTTC. Translating it yields CASSLQGNYGYTF.

The chain carries TRBV7-5 and TRBJ2-7; the table assigns TRBD2, which was not confirmed against the DNA. TRBV7-5 is labeled a pseudogene. The CDR3 runs 16 residues. The chain's CDR3 is CASSRETIAGATEQYF. CDR3 sequence (DNA): TGTGCCAGCAGCAGAGAGACTATAGCGGGAGCGACCGAGCAGTACTTC.

J is TRBJ1-2 and V is TRBV15; D is perhaps TRBD1 (5 bases). The CDR3 has 16 amino acids. Germline CDR1 LNHNV, CDR2 YYDKDF (reference sequence). V lost 3 bases, J lost 4 bases, and 18 bases lay in between. DNA of the CDR3: TGTGCCACCAGCAGTCAAGTGGTTACTCAGGGCTATGGCTACACCTTC. Protein: CATSSQVVTQGYGYTF.

This clone has just one count. The CDR3 DNA follows: TGTGCCAGCAGTTTTTTCCGACAGGGCGCCTACGAGCAGTACTTC. This gives the protein CASSFFRQGAYEQYF. This sequence joins TRBV27 and TRBJ2-7; 7 bases fit TRBD1. The CDR3 loop spans 15 amino acids. Germline V lookup: CDR1 MNHEY, CDR2 SMNVEV (reference sequence). After removal of 3 bases from V and 2 bases from J, the junction contained 7 bases not matched to a gene.

This chain connects TRBV19 to TRBJ2-3; tentative D call: TRBD2 (6 bases). V was cut by 5 bases and J by 3 bases, with 15 bases left in between. The CDR3 has 15 residues. Germline-derived CDR1 and CDR2 are LNHDA and SQIVND (reference sequence). The DNA for the CDR3 is TGTGCCAGTAGTCCCGATAGCGGACGGACAGATACGCAGTATTTT. Its protein product is CASSPDSGRTDTQYF.

The rearrangement joins TRBV12-5 to TRBJ2-2, with no clear D. Trimming removed 0 bases at V and 6 bases at J, with 8 bases between. CDR3 size: 14 residues. Germline V gene data show CDR1 as LGHNT and CDR2 as FRNRAP. The CDR3 nucleotides are TGTGCTAGTGGTTTGGTAACCAGCTCCGGGGAGCTGTTTTTT. Translation gives CASGLVTSSGELFF.

V usage is TRBV13 and J usage is TRBJ2-1; TRBD2 matches 8 bases. The J segment lost 0 bases and the V segment lost 4 bases, leaving 8 bases of the junction unmatched. This CDR3 has 17 residues. CDR1 and CDR2 from the germline V gene are PRHDT and FYEKMQ (reference sequence). The CDR3 DNA reads as TGTGCCAGCAGCTCCCCTTCCGGGACTAGCTCCTACAATGAGCAGTTCTTC. Its translation: CASSSPSGTSSYNEQFF.